This T cell receptor beta chain was recorded in a study of cytomegalovirus exposure and HLA in healthy donors. Notes on the study in general: In the 130 or so validation repertoires, a later analysis found that first-cohort TCR clusters tended to co-occur. The authors enumerated over 150 TCR beta chains as linked to cytomegalovirus.

In this sample, this clone turned up a few times. Its antigen is unidentified. Clones were read by immunoSEQ multiplex PCR, and TCRdb kept only the in-frame ones, dropping some. The sample shows some 65,000 clones, around 95% of them seen only once. It was the roughly 110-subject validation cohort, separate from the roughly 700-subject first cohort, to which the donors belonged. The germline V and J ends were trimmed by 1 base and 6 bases, with 16 bases remaining between them. CDR3 size: 15 residues. V is TRBV23-1 and J is TRBJ2-7, with no clear D. TRBV23-1 qualifies as an ORF whose function is uncertain. The sample consisted of PBMCs. This clonotype originated in a man between 18 and 35 years old in good health and CMV-seronegative. Here the CDR3 reads CASSQCVPWLIEQYF. CDR3 DNA sequence: TGCGCCAGCAGTCAATGCGTCCCCTGGTTGATCGAGCAGTACTTC.